This T cell receptor beta chain was captured in a study of cytotoxic CD8 clonotypes in ibrutinib-treated CLL. Generated by immunoSEQ multiplex PCR, the TCRdb table keeps only in-frame clones and is missing some. This sample has a few hundred thousand clones, with roughly 74% found just once. With 5 bases clipped from V and 1 base from J, the junction kept 4 bases outside the gene matches. Germline values: CDR1 LNHDA, CDR2 SQIVND (reference sequence). There are 17 residues in the CDR3. The sequence derives from a human donor with chronic lymphocytic leukemia. Specimen: PBMCs, collected after 24 months of ibrutinib treatment. This rearrangement joins TRBV19 to TRBJ2-2; 13 bases agree with TRBD2. The CDR3 region is CASSPGLAGLNTGELFF. The CDR3 DNA reads TGTGCCAGTAGTCCGGGACTAGCGGGATTGAACACCGGGGAGCTGTTTTTT.